The rows below give T cell receptor beta chains drawn from one sample of a study of Ad26.COV2.S vaccination and SARS-CoV-2 variants. Clones were sequenced by immunoSEQ multiplex PCR, and TCRdb holds only the in-frame ones, with some missing. The top ten clones hold around 15% of a sample with roughly 100,000 clones, about 78% of them seen once. Sequenced material: peripheral blood, taken after recovery from COVID-19. All receptors derive from a human donor who had recovered from COVID-19. Both conserved end residues are part of each CDR3. The order of the fields is V gene, clone size, D gene, J gene, CDR3 protein, CDR3 DNA. A D gene is named only where the DNA matches it firmly. Part of the rows lack a size; the others show once, few, many or a class for expanded clones.

V: TRBV3-1/TRBV3-2; size: -; D: TRBD2; J: TRBJ2-3; CDR3: CASSRGLAGTDTQYF; DNA: TGTGCCAGCAGCCGCGGACTAGCCGGCACAGATACGCAGTATTTT
V: TRBV6-5; size: -; D: -; J: TRBJ2-7; CDR3: CASGRRGVDEQYF; DNA: TGTGCCAGCGGGAGGCGGGGCGTCGACGAGCAGTACTTC
V: TRBV7-9; size: medium-sized; D: -; J: TRBJ1-4; CDR3: CASRDDSASSDGEKLFF; DNA: TGTGCCAGCAGGGATGACAGCGCTTCCTCCGACGGTGAAAAACTGTTTTTT
V: TRBV2; size: -; D: TRBD1; J: TRBJ2-1; CDR3: CASSETGYNEQFF; DNA: TGTGCCAGCAGTGAGACAGGGTACAATGAGCAGTTCTTC
V: TRBV20-1; size: -; D: -; J: TRBJ1-2; CDR3: CSASLGRYYGYTF; DNA: TGCAGTGCTAGTCTCGGCCGGTACTATGGCTACACCTTC
V: TRBV7-9; size: -; D: -; J: TRBJ1-2; CDR3: CAIEGSNYGYTF; DNA: TGTGCGATAGAAGGGTCCAACTATGGCTACACCTTC
V: TRBV19; size: -; D: -; J: TRBJ1-1; CDR3: CASSIGGRTNTEAFF; DNA: TGTGCCAGTAGTATAGGGGGCAGAACGAACACTGAAGCTTTCTTT
V: TRBV24-1; size: -; D: TRBD1; J: TRBJ1-2; CDR3: CATSDSRQGGDGYTF; DNA: TGTGCCACCAGTGATAGTCGACAGGGGGGGGATGGCTACACCTTC
V: TRBV30; size: few; D: -; J: TRBJ1-5; CDR3: CAWSYLDQPQHF; DNA: TGTGCCTGGAGTTATCTTGATCAGCCCCAGCATTTT
V: TRBV13; size: -; D: TRBD1; J: TRBJ2-7; CDR3: CASSLRDRGLYEQYF; DNA: TGTGCCAGCAGCCTTCGGGACAGGGGTCTCTACGAGCAGTACTTC
V: TRBV2; size: -; D: -; J: TRBJ1-5; CDR3: CASTEGRNQPQHF; DNA: TGTGCCAGCACCGAGGGAAGGAATCAGCCCCAGCATTTT
V: TRBV12-5; size: -; D: -; J: TRBJ2-1; CDR3: CASGLVRGTYNEQFF; DNA: TGTGCTAGTGGTTTGGTACGGGGGACTTACAATGAGCAGTTCTTC
V: TRBV28; size: -; D: TRBD1; J: TRBJ2-5; CDR3: CASSSSTGDLETQYF; DNA: TGTGCCAGCAGTTCCTCGACAGGGGATCTAGAGACCCAGTACTTC
V: TRBV6-1; size: -; D: -; J: TRBJ1-2; CDR3: CASSEAEGRGGGYTF; DNA: TGTGCCAGCAGTGAGGCGGAAGGCAGGGGTGGAGGCTACACCTTC
V: TRBV5-4; size: -; D: -; J: TRBJ2-7; CDR3: CASSLSPGHYEQYF; DNA: TGTGCCAGCAGCTTGAGTCCAGGCCACTACGAGCAGTACTTC
V: TRBV27; size: -; D: TRBD1; J: TRBJ2-2; CDR3: CASSRDRGSSGTGELFF; DNA: TGTGCCAGCAGCCGAGACAGGGGTTCTTCGGGCACCGGGGAGCTGTTTTTT
V: TRBV3-1/TRBV3-2; size: -; D: -; J: TRBJ2-7; CDR3: CASSQMWGGGEQYF; DNA: TGTGCCAGCAGCCAAATGTGGGGAGGGGGTGAGCAGTACTTC
V: TRBV29-1; size: -; D: TRBD2; J: TRBJ2-7; CDR3: CSVTSGVGEQYF; DNA: TGCAGCGTGACTAGCGGGGTGGGGGAGCAGTACTTC
V: TRBV28; size: -; D: -; J: TRBJ1-5; CDR3: CASMVGLYQPQHF; DNA: TGTGCCAGCATGGTAGGGCTATATCAGCCCCAGCATTTT
V: TRBV3-1/TRBV3-2; size: -; D: TRBD1; J: TRBJ2-5; CDR3: CASSQGQGEETQYF; DNA: TGTGCCAGCAGCCAGGGACAGGGTGAAGAGACCCAGTACTTC
V: TRBV10-1; size: -; D: TRBD1; J: TRBJ2-1; CDR3: CASSQDRDGEQFF; DNA: TGCGCCAGCAGCCAGGACAGGGACGGTGAGCAGTTCTTC
V: TRBV6-6; size: -; D: TRBD2; J: TRBJ2-1; CDR3: CASSPGTSGGSEQFF; DNA: TGTGCCAGCAGCCCCGGGACTAGCGGGGGCTCAGAGCAGTTCTTC
V: TRBV29-1; size: few; D: TRBD1; J: TRBJ1-1; CDR3: CSVVRDREAFF; DNA: TGCAGCGTTGTCCGGGACAGGGAGGCTTTCTTT
V: TRBV28; size: once; D: -; J: TRBJ1-4; CDR3: CASSPSRRRNEKLFF; DNA: TGTGCCAGCAGTCCTTCCAGGCGGAGGAATGAAAAACTGTTTTTT
V: TRBV5-1; size: -; D: -; J: TRBJ1-2; CDR3: CASSLETSYGYTF; DNA: TGCGCCAGCAGCTTGGAGACAAGCTATGGCTACACCTTC
V: TRBV28; size: -; D: -; J: TRBJ1-6; CDR3: CASSLVPGGSPLHF; DNA: TGTGCCAGCAGTTTAGTGCCAGGCGGCTCACCCCTCCACTTT
V: TRBV18; size: once; D: TRBD2; J: TRBJ2-7; CDR3: CASSPGGQPYEQYF; DNA: TGTGCCAGCTCACCGGGAGGGCAGCCCTACGAGCAGTACTTC
V: TRBV5-4; size: -; D: TRBD2; J: TRBJ2-5; CDR3: CASSPPGASGGAQTQYF; DNA: TGTGCCAGCAGCCCCCCCGGGGCTAGCGGGGGGGCGCAGACCCAGTACTTC
V: TRBV13; size: -; D: -; J: TRBJ2-2; CDR3: CASSLIARTGELFF; DNA: TGTGCCAGCAGCTTAATCGCCCGGACCGGGGAGCTGTTTTTT
V: TRBV19; size: -; D: -; J: TRBJ2-1; CDR3: CASSWGGENEQFF; DNA: TGTGCCAGTAGCTGGGGGGGCGAAAATGAGCAGTTCTTC
V: TRBV27; size: -; D: TRBD1; J: TRBJ2-7; CDR3: CASSPRTGNIYEQYF; DNA: TGTGCCAGCAGTCCTCGGACAGGGAATATCTACGAGCAGTACTTC
V: TRBV5-1; size: once; D: TRBD2; J: TRBJ2-5; CDR3: CASSQSPGLAEETQYF; DNA: TGCGCCAGCAGCCAATCCCCGGGACTAGCGGAAGAGACCCAGTACTTC
V: TRBV6-5; size: -; D: -; J: TRBJ2-1; CDR3: CASSSLGVGDNEQFF; DNA: TGTGCCAGCAGTTCCCTAGGTGTCGGGGACAATGAGCAGTTCTTC
V: TRBV27; size: -; D: TRBD2; J: TRBJ2-7; CDR3: CASSPGRGGPLEQYF; DNA: TGTGCCAGCAGCCCAGGGAGGGGAGGTCCTCTAGAGCAGTACTTC
V: TRBV29-1; size: -; D: -; J: TRBJ2-3; CDR3: CSVEGFLDTQYF; DNA: TGCAGCGTTGAAGGTTTCCTCGATACGCAGTATTTT
V: TRBV14; size: -; D: TRBD2; J: TRBJ2-3; CDR3: CASSQRTGGTDTQYF; DNA: TGTGCCAGCAGCCAACGTACGGGGGGGACAGATACGCAGTATTTT
V: TRBV10-3; size: few; D: TRBD1; J: TRBJ1-6; CDR3: CAIRDSDNSPLHF; DNA: TGTGCCATCCGGGACAGCGATAATTCACCCCTCCACTTT
V: TRBV27; size: -; D: -; J: TRBJ2-1; CDR3: CASAPRGFVDEQFF; DNA: TGTGCCAGCGCCCCGAGGGGGTTTGTGGATGAGCAGTTCTTC
V: TRBV9; size: -; D: TRBD1; J: TRBJ1-2; CDR3: CASSVGQGPGGYTF; DNA: TGTGCCAGCAGCGTAGGACAGGGTCCGGGGGGCTACACCTTC
V: TRBV6-2/TRBV6-3; size: few; D: -; J: TRBJ1-2; CDR3: CASSYLSRGYTF; DNA: TGTGCCAGCAGTTATTTGAGCCGCGGCTACACCTTC
V: TRBV28; size: few; D: TRBD1; J: TRBJ1-1; CDR3: CASITTGANTEAFF; DNA: TGTGCCAGCATCACGACAGGGGCGAACACTGAAGCTTTCTTT
V: TRBV7-9; size: -; D: -; J: TRBJ2-7; CDR3: CASNPDSSYEQYF; DNA: TGTGCCAGCAACCCGGACAGCTCCTACGAGCAGTACTTC
V: TRBV7-3; size: -; D: -; J: TRBJ2-5; CDR3: CASSLGGGIQETQYF; DNA: TGTGCCAGCAGCTTAGGGGGCGGAATCCAAGAGACCCAGTACTTC